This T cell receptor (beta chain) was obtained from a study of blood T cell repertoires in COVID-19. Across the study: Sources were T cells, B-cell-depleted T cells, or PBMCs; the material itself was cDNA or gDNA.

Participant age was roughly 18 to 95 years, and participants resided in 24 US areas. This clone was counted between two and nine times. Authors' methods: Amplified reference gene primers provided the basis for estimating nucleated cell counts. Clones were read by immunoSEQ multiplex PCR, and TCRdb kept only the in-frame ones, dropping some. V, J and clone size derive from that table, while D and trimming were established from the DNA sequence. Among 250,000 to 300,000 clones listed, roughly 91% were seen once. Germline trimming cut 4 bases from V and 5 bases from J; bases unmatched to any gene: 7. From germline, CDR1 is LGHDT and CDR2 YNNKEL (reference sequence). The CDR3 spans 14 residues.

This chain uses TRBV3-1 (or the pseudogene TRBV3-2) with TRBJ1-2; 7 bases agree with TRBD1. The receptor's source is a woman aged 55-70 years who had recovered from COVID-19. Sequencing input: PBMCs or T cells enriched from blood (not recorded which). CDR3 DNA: TGTGCCAGCAGCCCGTTACAGGGGTCTTATGGCTACACCTTC. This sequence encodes CASSPLQGSYGYTF.